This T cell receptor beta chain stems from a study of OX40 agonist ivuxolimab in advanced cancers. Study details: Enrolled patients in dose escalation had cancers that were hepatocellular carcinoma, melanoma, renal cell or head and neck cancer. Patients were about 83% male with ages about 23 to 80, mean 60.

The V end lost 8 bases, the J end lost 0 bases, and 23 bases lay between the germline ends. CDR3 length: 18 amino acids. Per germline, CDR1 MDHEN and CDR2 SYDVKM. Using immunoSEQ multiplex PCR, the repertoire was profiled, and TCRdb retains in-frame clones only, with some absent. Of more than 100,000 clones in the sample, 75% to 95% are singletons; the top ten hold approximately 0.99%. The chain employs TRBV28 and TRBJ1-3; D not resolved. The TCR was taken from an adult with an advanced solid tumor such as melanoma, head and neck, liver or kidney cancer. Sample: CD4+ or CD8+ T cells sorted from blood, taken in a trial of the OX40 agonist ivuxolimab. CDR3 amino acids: CASPPENFGVFSGNTIYF. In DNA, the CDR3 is TGTGCCAGCCCCCCGGAAAACTTCGGGGTTTTCTCTGGAAACACCATATATTTT.